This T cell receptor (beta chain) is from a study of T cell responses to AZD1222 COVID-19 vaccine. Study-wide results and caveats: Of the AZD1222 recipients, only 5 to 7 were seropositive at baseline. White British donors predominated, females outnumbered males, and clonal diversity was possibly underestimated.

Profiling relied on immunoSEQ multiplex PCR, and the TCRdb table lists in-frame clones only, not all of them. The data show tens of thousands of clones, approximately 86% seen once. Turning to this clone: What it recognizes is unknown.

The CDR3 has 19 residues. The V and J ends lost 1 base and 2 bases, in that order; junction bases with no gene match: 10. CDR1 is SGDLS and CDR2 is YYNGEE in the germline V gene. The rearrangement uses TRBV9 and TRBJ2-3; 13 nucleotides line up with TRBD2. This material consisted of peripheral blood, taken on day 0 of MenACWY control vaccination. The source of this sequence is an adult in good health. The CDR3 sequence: CASSVPTSGGPKTTDTQYF. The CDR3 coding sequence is TGTGCCAGCAGCGTACCGACTAGCGGGGGGCCCAAAACCACAGATACGCAGTATTTT. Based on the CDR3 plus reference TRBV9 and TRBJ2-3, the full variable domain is DSGVTQTPKHLITATGQRVTLRCSPRSGDLSVYWYQQSLDQGLQFLIQYYNGEERAKGNILERFSAQQFPDLHSELNLSSLELGDSALYFCASSVPTSGGPKTTDTQYFGPGTRLTVL.